This entry describes one T cell receptor (beta chain). This sample is drawn from a study of cytomegalovirus exposure and HLA in healthy donors. The PCR ran on 60 Vbeta and 13 Jbeta primers. Method: immunoSEQ multiplex PCR; TCRdb's copy keeps in-frame clones and lacks some. The sample has about 92,000 clones, over 70% seen once. The CDR3 loop spans 15 amino acids. Trimming took 2 bases from V and 7 from J, leaving 15 bases between them. Germline V CDR1 and CDR2: MNHNY, SVGAGI (reference sequence). The sequence derives from a girl aged 2-10 years in good health and CMV-seropositive. The chain carries TRBV6-6 and TRBJ1-3; D is undetermined. Material: PBMCs. As DNA, the CDR3 is TGTGCCAGCAGTTACCCTCCGAGGGTTTCCAACACCATATATTTT. The encoded protein is CASSYPPRVSNTIYF.